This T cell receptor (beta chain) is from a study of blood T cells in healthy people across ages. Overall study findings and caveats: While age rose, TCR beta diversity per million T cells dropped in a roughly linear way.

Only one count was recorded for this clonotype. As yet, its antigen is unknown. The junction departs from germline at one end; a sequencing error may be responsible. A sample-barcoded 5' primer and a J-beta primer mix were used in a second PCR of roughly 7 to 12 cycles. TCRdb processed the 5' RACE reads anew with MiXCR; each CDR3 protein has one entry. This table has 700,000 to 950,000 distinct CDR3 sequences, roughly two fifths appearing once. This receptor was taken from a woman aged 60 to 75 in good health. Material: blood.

The CDR3 here is CAGSFLRDSEKTQYF. The CDR3 coding sequence is TGTGCCGGCAGTTTCCTCCGGGACTCTGAAAAGACCCAGTACTTC. This rearrangement joins TRBV28 to TRBJ2-5, with D perhaps TRBD2 (6 bases). CDR3 length equals 15 residues. CDR1 is MDHEN and CDR2 is SYDVKM in the germline V gene.